The 3 T cell receptor beta chains presented below share a single source sample, sequenced in a study of breast tumors, draining lymph nodes, adjacent tissues. Axillary draining lymph nodes of breast cancer patients supplied the node samples. TCRdb processed the multiplex PCR reads anew with MiXCR; each CDR3 protein has one entry. Of about 140,000 distinct CDR3 sequences in the sample, 30% to 35% were seen once. The sample taken for sequencing was axillary lymph node tissue. All receptors derive from a female donor with breast cancer. Some clones in this sample may be carry-over from other donors' samples.

The V and J genes are TRBV6-5 and TRBJ1-6, with TRBD1 identical over 8 bases. CDR1 is MNHEY and CDR2 is SVGAGI in the germline V gene. This CDR3 has 15 residues. The trim removed 6 bases at V and 8 bases at J, leaving 9 bases unmatched. CDR3 loop: CASSFRLQGDSPLHF. CDR3 nucleotides: TGTGCCAGCAGCTTCCGGCTACAGGGGGATTCACCCCTCCACTTT.

With regard to this clonotype: This CDR3 fails to terminate in the conserved phenylalanine or tryptophan, so it likely reflects a read error. No DNA is shown, since the ends of the CDR3 on it are uncertain; the CDR3 is the one TCRdb lists. The rearrangement joins TRBV9 to TRBJ2-5. A total of 15 residues make up the CDR3, ends included. Germline CDR1 and CDR2: SGDLS and YYNGEE. This CDR3 reads CASGGSGDYQETRYC.

On this clonotype itself: A read error is possible here, since a much larger clone lies one base away. V and J are TRBV20-1 and TRBJ2-5; 9 bases map to TRBD2. V lost 3 bases to trimming and J lost 6 bases; unmatched junction nucleotides: 14. This CDR3 has 16 amino acids. CDR1 is DFQATT, CDR2 SNEGSKA, per germline (reference sequence). The CDR3: CSASALAGNPGQTQYF. The CDR3 DNA follows: TGCAGTGCTAGTGCCCTAGCGGGGAACCCCGGGCAGACCCAGTACTTC.